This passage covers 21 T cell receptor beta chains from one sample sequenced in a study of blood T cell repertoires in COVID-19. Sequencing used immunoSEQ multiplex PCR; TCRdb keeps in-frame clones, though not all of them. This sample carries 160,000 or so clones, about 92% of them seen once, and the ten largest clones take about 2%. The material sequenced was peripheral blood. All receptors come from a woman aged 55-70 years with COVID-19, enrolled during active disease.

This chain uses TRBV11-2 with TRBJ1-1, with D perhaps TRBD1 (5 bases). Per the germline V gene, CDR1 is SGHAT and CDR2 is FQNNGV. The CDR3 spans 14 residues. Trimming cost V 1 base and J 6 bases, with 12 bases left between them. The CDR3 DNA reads TGTGCCAGCAGCTTAGTAATAGGGGTCGCTGAAGCTTTCTTT. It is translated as CASSLVIGVAEAFF.

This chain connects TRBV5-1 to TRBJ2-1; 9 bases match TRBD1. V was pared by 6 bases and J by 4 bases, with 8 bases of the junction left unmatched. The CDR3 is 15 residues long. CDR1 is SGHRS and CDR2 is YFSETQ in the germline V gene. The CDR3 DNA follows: TGCGCCAGCACCATCGGGACAGGGATATACAATGAGCAGTTCTTC. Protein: CASTIGTGIYNEQFF.

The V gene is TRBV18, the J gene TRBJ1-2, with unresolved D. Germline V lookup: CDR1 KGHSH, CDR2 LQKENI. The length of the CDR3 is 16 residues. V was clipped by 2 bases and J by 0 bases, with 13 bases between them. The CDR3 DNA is TGTGCCAGCTCACCAGTCTTTGGGGAGACTAACTATGGCTACACCTTC. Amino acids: CASSPVFGETNYGYTF.

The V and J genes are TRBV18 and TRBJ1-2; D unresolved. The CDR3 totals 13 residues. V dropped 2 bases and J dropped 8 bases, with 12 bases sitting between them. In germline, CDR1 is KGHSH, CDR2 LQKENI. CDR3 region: CASSPVEGWGYTF. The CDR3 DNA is TGTGCCAGCTCACCAGTGGAGGGTTGGGGCTACACCTTC.

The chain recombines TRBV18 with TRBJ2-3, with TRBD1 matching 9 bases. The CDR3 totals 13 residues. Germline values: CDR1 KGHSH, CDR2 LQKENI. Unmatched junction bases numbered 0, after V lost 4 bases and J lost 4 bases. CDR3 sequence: CASSRTGADTQYF. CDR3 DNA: TGTGCCAGCTCACGGACAGGGGCAGATACGCAGTATTTT. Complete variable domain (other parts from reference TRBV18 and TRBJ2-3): NAGVMQNPRHLVRRRGQEARLRCSPMKGHSHVYWYRQLPEEGLKFMVYLQKENIIDESGMPKERFSAEFPKEGPSILRIQQVVRGDSAAYFCASSRTGADTQYFGPGTRLTVL.

CDR3 amino acids: CASSLTATGNTEAFF. Written as DNA, the CDR3 is TGCGCCAGCAGCCTGACCGCGACGGGGAACACTGAAGCTTTCTTT. The V call is TRBV4-3, the J call TRBJ1-1; D remains unclear. Trimming left V 4 bases short and J 1 base short, with 13 bases between. Looked up from germline, CDR1 is LGHNA and CDR2 is YSLEER. The CDR3 has 15 residues.

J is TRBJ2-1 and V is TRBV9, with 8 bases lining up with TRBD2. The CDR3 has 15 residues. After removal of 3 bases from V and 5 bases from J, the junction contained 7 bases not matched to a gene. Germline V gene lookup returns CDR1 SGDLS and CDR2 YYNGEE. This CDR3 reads CASSATGTRNNEQFF. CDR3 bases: TGTGCCAGCAGCGCAACCGGGACTAGGAACAATGAGCAGTTCTTC.

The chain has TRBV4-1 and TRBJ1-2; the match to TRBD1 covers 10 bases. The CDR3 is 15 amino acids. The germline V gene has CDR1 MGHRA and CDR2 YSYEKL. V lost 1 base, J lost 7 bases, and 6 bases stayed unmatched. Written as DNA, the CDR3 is TGCGCCAGCAGCCAAGGGACAGGGGGGAGAATTGGCTACACCTTC. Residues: CASSQGTGGRIGYTF.

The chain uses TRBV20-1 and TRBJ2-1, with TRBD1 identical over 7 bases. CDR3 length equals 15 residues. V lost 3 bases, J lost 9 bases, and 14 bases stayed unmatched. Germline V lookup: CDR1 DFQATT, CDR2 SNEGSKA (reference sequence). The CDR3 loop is CSASLRDSVSIEQFF. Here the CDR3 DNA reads TGCAGTGCTAGTCTCCGGGACAGCGTATCGATTGAGCAGTTCTTC.

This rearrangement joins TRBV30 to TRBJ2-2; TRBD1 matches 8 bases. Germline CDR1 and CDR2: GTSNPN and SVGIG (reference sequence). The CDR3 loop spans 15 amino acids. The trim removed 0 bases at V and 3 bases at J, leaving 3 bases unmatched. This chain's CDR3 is CAWSVRTGYTGELFF. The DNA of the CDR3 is TGTGCCTGGAGTGTCCGGACAGGGTACACCGGGGAGCTGTTTTTT.

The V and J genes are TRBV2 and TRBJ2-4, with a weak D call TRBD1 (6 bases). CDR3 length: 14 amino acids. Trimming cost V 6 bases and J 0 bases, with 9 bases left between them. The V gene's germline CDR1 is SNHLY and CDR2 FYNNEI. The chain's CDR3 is CASRQGLAKNIQYF. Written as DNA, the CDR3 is TGTGCCAGCAGACAGGGTCTAGCCAAAAACATTCAGTACTTC.

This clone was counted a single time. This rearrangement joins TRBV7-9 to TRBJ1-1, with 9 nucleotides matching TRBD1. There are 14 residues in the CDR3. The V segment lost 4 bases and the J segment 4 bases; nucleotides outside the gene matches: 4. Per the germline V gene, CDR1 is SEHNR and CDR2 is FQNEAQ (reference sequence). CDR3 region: CASSSGQGSTEAFF. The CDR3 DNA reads TGTGCCAGCAGCTCGGGACAGGGAAGCACTGAAGCTTTCTTT.

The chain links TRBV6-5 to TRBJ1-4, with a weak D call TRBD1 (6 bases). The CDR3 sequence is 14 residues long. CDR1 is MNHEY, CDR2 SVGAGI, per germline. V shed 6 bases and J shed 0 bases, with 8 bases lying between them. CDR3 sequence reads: CASRRTATNEKLFF. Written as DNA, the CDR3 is TGTGCCAGCAGGCGGACAGCAACTAATGAAAAACTGTTTTTT.

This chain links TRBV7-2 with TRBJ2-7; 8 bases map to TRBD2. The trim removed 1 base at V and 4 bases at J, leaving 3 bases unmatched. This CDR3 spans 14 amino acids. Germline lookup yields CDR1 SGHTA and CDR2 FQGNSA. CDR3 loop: CASSLGTSWYEQYF. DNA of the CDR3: TGTGCCAGCAGCTTAGGGACTAGCTGGTACGAGCAGTACTTC.

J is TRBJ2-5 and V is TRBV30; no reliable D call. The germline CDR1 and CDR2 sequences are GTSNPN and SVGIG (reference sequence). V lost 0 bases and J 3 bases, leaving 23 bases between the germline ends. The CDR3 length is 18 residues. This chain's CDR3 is CAWSVLWASSTAEETQYF. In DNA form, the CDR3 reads TGTGCCTGGAGTGTACTTTGGGCATCCAGCACCGCAGAAGAGACCCAGTACTTC. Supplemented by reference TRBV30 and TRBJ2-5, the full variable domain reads SQTIHQWPATLVQPVGSPLSLECTVEGTSNPNLYWYRQAAGRGLQLLFYSVGIGQISSEVPQNLSASRPQDRQFILSSKKLLLSDSGFYLCAWSVLWASSTAEETQYFGPGTRLLVL.

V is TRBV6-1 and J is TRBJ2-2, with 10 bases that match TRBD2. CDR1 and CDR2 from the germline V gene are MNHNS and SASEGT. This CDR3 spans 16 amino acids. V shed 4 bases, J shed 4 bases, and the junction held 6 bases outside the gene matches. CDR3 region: CASSALSGGVTGELFF. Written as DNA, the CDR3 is TGTGCCAGCAGTGCTCTGAGCGGGGGGGTCACCGGGGAGCTGTTTTTT.

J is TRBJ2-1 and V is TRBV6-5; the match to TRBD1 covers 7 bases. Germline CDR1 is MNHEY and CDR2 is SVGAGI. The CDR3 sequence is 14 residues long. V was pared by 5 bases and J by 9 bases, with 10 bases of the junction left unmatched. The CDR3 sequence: CASSRRGDSGEQFF. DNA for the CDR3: TGTGCCAGCAGTAGAAGAGGGGACAGTGGTGAGCAGTTCTTC.

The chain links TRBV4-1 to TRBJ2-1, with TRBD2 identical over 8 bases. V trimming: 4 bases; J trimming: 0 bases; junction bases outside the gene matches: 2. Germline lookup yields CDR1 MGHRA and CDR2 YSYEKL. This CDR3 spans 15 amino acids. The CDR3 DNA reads TGCGCCAGCAGCCGCGGGGGGAGCTCCTACAATGAGCAGTTCTTC. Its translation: CASSRGGSSYNEQFF.

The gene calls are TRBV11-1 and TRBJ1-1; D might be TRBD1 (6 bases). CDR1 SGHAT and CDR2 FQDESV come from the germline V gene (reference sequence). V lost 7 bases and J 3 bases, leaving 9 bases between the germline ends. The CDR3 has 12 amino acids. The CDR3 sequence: CASNPGDTEAFF. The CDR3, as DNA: TGTGCCAGCAACCCAGGGGACACTGAAGCTTTCTTT. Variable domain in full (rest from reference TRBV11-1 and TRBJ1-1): EAEVAQSPRYKITEKSQAVAFWCDPISGHATLYWYRQILGQGPELLVQFQDESVVDDSQLPKDRFSAERLKGVDSTLKIQPAELGDSAMYLCASNPGDTEAFFGQGTRLTVV.

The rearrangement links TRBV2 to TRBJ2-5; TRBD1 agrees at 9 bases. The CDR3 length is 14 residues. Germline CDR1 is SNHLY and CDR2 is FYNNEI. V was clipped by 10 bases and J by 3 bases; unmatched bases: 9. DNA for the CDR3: TGTGCCACTCGGACAGGGGAGGGGGAAGAGACCCAGTACTTC. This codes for CATRTGEGEETQYF.

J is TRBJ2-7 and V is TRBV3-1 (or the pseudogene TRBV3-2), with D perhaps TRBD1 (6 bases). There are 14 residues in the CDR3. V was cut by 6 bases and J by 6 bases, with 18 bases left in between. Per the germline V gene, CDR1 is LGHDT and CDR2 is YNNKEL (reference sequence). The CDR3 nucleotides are TGTGCCAGCAGGAAACAGGGCCAGGGCTCCGAGCAGTACTTC. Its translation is CASRKQGQGSEQYF.